Below are 6 T cell receptor beta chains sequenced from a single sample in a study of CD8 T cells in ankylosing spondylitis. TCRdb reprocessed the 5' RACE reads with MiXCR, giving one entry per CDR3 protein. The sample has some 290,000 distinct CDR3 sequences, around 19% seen once. The sequencing sample was made of blood, either unsorted or a sorted T cell fraction (not recorded which). The receptors derive from a male donor with ankylosing spondylitis or in good health (not recorded which).

The V and J genes are TRBV6-5 and TRBJ2-7, with D perhaps matching TRBD2 (6 bases). The CDR3 contains 14 residues. V lost 3 bases and J lost 1, with 10 bases in between. Per germline, CDR1 MNHEY and CDR2 SVGAGI. The CDR3 here is CASSYGGQSYEQYV. The CDR3 coding sequence is TGTGCCAGCAGTTATGGAGGGCAGTCCTACGAGCAGTACGTC.

A few counts support this clonotype. The chain has TRBV14 and TRBJ1-1; 8 positions agree with TRBD1. Germline values: CDR1 SGHDN, CDR2 FVKESK. This CDR3 spans 15 amino acids. Trimming at V came to 4 bases and at J to 1 base, leaving 5 bases not matched to a gene. In DNA, the CDR3 is TGTGCCAGCAGCCGACGGACAGGGAGGAACACTGAAGCTTTCTTT. Its protein product is CASSRRTGRNTEAFF.

The V and J genes are TRBV29-1 and TRBJ2-2, with unresolved D. Trimming pared 5 bases from V and 4 bases from J, leaving 11 bases between. This CDR3 is 13 amino acids long. CDR1 SQVTM and CDR2 ANQGSEA come from the germline V gene. The chain's CDR3 is CSVSQRATGELFF. The CDR3, as DNA: TGCAGCGTTTCGCAAAGGGCCACCGGGGAGCTGTTTTTT.

There are many counts of this clonotype. The chain uses TRBV20-1 and TRBJ2-5, with 13 bases matching TRBD2. The CDR3 length is 16 residues. Germline V gene sequence: CDR1 DFQATT, CDR2 SNEGSKA (reference sequence). CDR3 protein: CSATRGLAGRQETQYF. As DNA, the CDR3 is TGCAGCGCCACGAGGGGACTAGCGGGGCGACAAGAGACCCAGTACTTC.

The V gene is TRBV12-3 or TRBV12-4, the J gene TRBJ1-2, with D tentatively TRBD1 (6 bases). The CDR3 is 13 residues long. V was clipped by 4 bases and J by 7 bases, with 13 bases between them. The CDR3 here is CASSSRTDRGYTF. In nucleotides, the CDR3 is TGTGCCAGCAGTTCTAGGACAGATCGTGGCTACACCTTC.

This clonotype was recorded a few times. This chain uses TRBV14 with TRBJ1-1, with D hard to call. The CDR3 consists of 14 residues. Trimming removed 4 bases at V and 7 bases at J, with 16 bases between. Germline V CDR1 and CDR2: SGHDN, FVKESK. CDR3 sequence: CASSPLRLSYEAFF. The CDR3 DNA reads TGTGCCAGCAGCCCCCTCCGGCTTTCCTATGAAGCTTTCTTT.